Shown below are 21 T cell receptor beta chains from a single sample sequenced in a study of CD8+CD57+ T cells in acquired aplastic anemia (dated by TCRdb to the late 2010s). Sequencer: Illumina HiSeq 2000. Genomic DNA served as template for TCR beta VDJ combination and CDR3 sequence profiling. TCRdb itself trimmed the public reads at Q25 with fastp, ran MiXCR and retained productive beta chains. CDR3 protein duplicates are merged, each entry listing the most common genes and DNA. The sample yields fewer than 250,000 distinct CDR3 sequences; 45% to 50% were counted once. Of the sample, over 7.5% falls within the top ten clones. The patients picked for sequencing were ones in whom flow cytometry had shown an expansion of CD8+CD57+ cells. The sequenced material came from sorted CD4+, CD8+, or CD8+CD57+ T cells (not recorded which) from PBMCs. Receptors originate from a human donor with aplastic anemia.

In its sample, this clonotype was seen many times. The chain employs TRBV7-9 and TRBJ2-7; 10 bases line up with TRBD1. Germline V gene lookup returns CDR1 SEHNR and CDR2 FQNEAQ (reference sequence). The ends lost 4 bases at V and 7 bases at J; junction bases unmatched: 10. The CDR3 runs 15 residues. The DNA for the CDR3 is TGTGCCAGCAGCTCGCTCCGGGACAGGGGCAAAGAGCAGTACTTC. Protein: CASSSLRDRGKEQYF.

In its sample, this clonotype was seen once. Given a much more abundant clone one base away, this may be a read error. The rearrangement links TRBV6-5 to TRBJ1-4; tentatively, D is TRBD1 (5 bases). The CDR3 contains 14 residues. V was clipped by 5 bases and J by 7 bases, with 14 bases between them. Germline-derived CDR1 and CDR2 are MNHEY and SVGAGI. The chain's CDR3 is CASSPRGYSEKLFF. The CDR3 DNA reads TGTGCCAGCAGTCCACGGGGGTATAGTGAAAAACTGTTTTTT.

The count of this clonotype is one. This chain connects TRBV5-1 to TRBJ1-2; TRBD1 is a possible D gene (6 bases). The CDR3 is 15 amino acids. The V end was cut by 4 bases, the J end by 8 bases, with 21 bases between. The V gene's germline CDR1 is SGHRS and CDR2 YFSETQ. This CDR3 is CASSPSTGQTQGYTF. The CDR3 DNA follows: TGCGCCAGCAGCCCGTCGACAGGCCAAACTCAAGGCTACACCTTC. Using reference TRBV5-1 and TRBJ1-2 for the parts outside the CDR3, the full variable domain is KAGVTQTPRYLIKTRGQQVTLSCSPISGHRSVSWYQQTPGQGLQFLFEYFSETQRNKGNFPGRFSGRQFSNSRSEMNVSTLELGDSALYLCASSPSTGQTQGYTFGSGTRLTVV.

The chain has TRBV28 and TRBJ2-7; no definite D call. The length of the CDR3 is 11 residues. V was trimmed by 5 bases and J by 7 bases, leaving 9 bases between them. The germline gives CDR1 MDHEN, CDR2 SYDVKM. CDR3 DNA: TGTGCCAGCAGTCCACTGGGGGAGCAGTACTTC. Translating it yields CASSPLGEQYF.

This clonotype has just a few counts. This chain connects TRBV15 to TRBJ2-6; possibly TRBD2 for D (5 bases). V lost 0 bases, J lost 3 bases, and 9 bases lay in between. The germline V gene encodes CDR1 LNHNV and CDR2 YYDKDF (reference sequence). CDR3 length equals 16 residues. The CDR3: CATSRDSGSGANVLTF. CDR3 DNA sequence: TGTGCCACCAGCAGAGATTCGGGGAGTGGGGCCAACGTCCTGACTTTC.

This clonotype was recorded at least ten times. The chain has TRBV12-3 or TRBV12-4 and TRBJ1-5, with TRBD1 matching 7 bases. CDR3 length: 16 residues. Trimming at V came to 9 bases and at J to 2 bases, leaving 13 bases not matched to a gene. The CDR3 here is CASTLGRDRGNQPQHF. CDR3 nucleotide sequence: TGTGCCAGTACCCTAGGACGGGACAGAGGCAATCAGCCCCAGCATTTT.

This clonotype was seen only a few times. Since a much larger clone is just one base distant, this may be a read error. The rearrangement links TRBV7-9 to TRBJ2-7; TRBD2 matches at 11 bases. The germline V gene encodes CDR1 SEHNR and CDR2 FQNEAQ (reference sequence). The CDR3 runs 16 residues. Unmatched junction bases numbered 7, after V lost 5 bases and J lost 1 base. The CDR3 sequence: CASSPHGTSGSYEQYF. The CDR3 region has the DNA TGTGCCAGCAGCCCCCACGGGACTAGCGGATCCTACGAGCAGTACTTC.

Ten or more counts support this clonotype. The chain links TRBV5-1 to TRBJ2-5; D is unclear. The V gene's germline CDR1 is SGHRS and CDR2 YFSETQ. Trimming shortened V by 2 bases and J by 12 bases, and 14 bases separated the two germline ends. The length of the CDR3 is 12 residues. The CDR3 DNA reads TGCGCCAGCAGCTTAGGTCTCCCCTTCGAGTACTTC. This codes for CASSLGLPFEYF.

The chain carries TRBV15 and TRBJ1-1; D remains ambiguous. The germline V gene encodes CDR1 LNHNV and CDR2 YYDKDF (reference sequence). CDR3 length equals 13 residues. V lost 3 bases, J lost 4 bases, and 9 bases lay in between. The CDR3 here is CATSRAKSTEAFF. In DNA, the CDR3 is TGTGCCACCAGCAGGGCCAAGAGCACTGAAGCTTTCTTT. The full variable domain, rest sourced from reference TRBV15 and TRBJ1-1, is DAMVIQNPRYQVTQFGKPVTLSCSQTLNHNVMYWYQQKSSQAPKLLFHYYDKDFNNEADTPDNFQSRRPNTSFCFLDIRSPGLGDTAMYLCATSRAKSTEAFFGQGTRLTVV.

This chain links TRBV4-1 with TRBJ2-7, with 9 nucleotides matching TRBD1. This CDR3 contains 15 residues. Trimming removed 4 bases from V and 2 bases from J; junction bases left unmatched: 6. Germline V CDR1 and CDR2: MGHRA, YSYEKL. The CDR3 region is CASSLTGTGTYEQYF. The CDR3 region has the DNA TGCGCCAGCAGCCTAACCGGGACAGGGACCTACGAGCAGTACTTC.

This clonotype was seen repeatedly, ten times or more. The gene calls are TRBV19 and TRBJ1-1; no clear D. Per germline, CDR1 LNHDA and CDR2 SQIVND (reference sequence). Trimming left V 7 bases short and J 5 bases short, with 14 bases between. This CDR3 comprises 13 residues. The CDR3 region is CASIAGPGTEAFF. The CDR3 DNA sequence: TGTGCCAGTATTGCAGGACCGGGTACTGAAGCTTTCTTT.

V is TRBV10-3 and J is TRBJ2-1, with 10 bases lining up with TRBD1. The CDR3 is 13 amino acids. Trimming removed 4 bases from V and 8 bases from J; junction bases left unmatched: 2. Per the germline V gene, CDR1 is ENHRY and CDR2 is SYGVKD. CDR3 loop: CAISGGTGDEQFF. The CDR3 DNA follows: TGTGCCATCAGTGGTGGGACAGGGGATGAGCAGTTCTTC.

V and J are TRBV12-3 or TRBV12-4 and TRBJ1-1; 8 nucleotides match TRBD1. This CDR3 is 14 amino acids long. V gave up 7 bases and J gave up 0 bases; unmatched junction bases: 4. CDR3 nucleotides: TGTGCCAGCAACGACAGGGGAGTGAACACTGAAGCTTTCTTT. Its protein is CASNDRGVNTEAFF.

This clonotype was seen at least ten times. This chain connects TRBV29-1 to TRBJ1-2, with no clear D. Germline CDR1 SQVTM, CDR2 ANQGSEA. The V gene lost 4 bases and the J gene lost 5 bases, with 8 bases spanning the gap. The CDR3 extends over 11 amino acids. CDR3 DNA: TGCAGCGTTGCCTGGGTTTATGGCTACACCTTC. Its translation: CSVAWVYGYTF. Full variable domain (remainder filled in from reference TRBV29-1 and TRBJ1-2): SAVISQKPSRDICQRGTSLTIQCQVDSQVTMMFWYRQQPGQSLTLIATANQGSEATYESGFVIDKFPISRPNLTFSTLTVSNMSPEDSSIYLCSVAWVYGYTFGSGTRLTVV.

In its sample, this clonotype was seen many times. This chain links TRBV15 with TRBJ2-3, with TRBD2 matching over 14 bases. The CDR3 length is 19 residues. Per germline, CDR1 LNHNV and CDR2 YYDKDF (reference sequence). V was pared by 2 bases and J by 2 bases, with 9 bases of the junction left unmatched. CDR3 coding DNA: TGTGCCACCAGCAGATTGGGACTAGCGGGGGAGAGGATCACAGATACGCAGTATTTT. It translates to CATSRLGLAGERITDTQYF.

The chain is built from TRBV15 and TRBJ1-1; a possible D gene is TRBD1 (5 bases). Germline V CDR1 and CDR2: LNHNV, YYDKDF (reference sequence). The CDR3 is made up of 14 amino acids. V gave up 3 bases and J gave up 1 base, with 9 bases separating them. CDR3 residues: CATSSWGRNTEAFF. The CDR3 nucleotides read TGTGCCACCAGCAGTTGGGGGAGGAACACTGAAGCTTTCTTT.

This clonotype has ten or more counts. The chain joins TRBV7-9 to TRBJ1-5; 9 bases line up with TRBD1. The ends lost 5 bases at V and 0 bases at J; junction bases unmatched: 11. CDR1 SEHNR and CDR2 FQNEAQ come from the germline V gene (reference sequence). The CDR3 is 18 amino acids. The CDR3: CASSGTGREGYSNQPQHF. CDR3 coding DNA: TGTGCCAGCAGCGGGACAGGGAGGGAGGGTTATAGCAATCAGCCCCAGCATTTT. Filled out from reference TRBV7-9 and TRBJ1-5, the complete variable domain reads DTGVSQNPRHKITKRGQNVTFRCDPISEHNRLYWYRQTLGQGPEFLTYFQNEAQLEKSRLLSDRFSAERPKGSFSTLEIQRTEQGDSAMYLCASSGTGREGYSNQPQHFGDGTRLSIL.

The chain employs TRBV10-3 and TRBJ1-2, with 8 bases that match TRBD1. This CDR3 is 13 amino acids long. The V gene's germline CDR1 is ENHRY and CDR2 SYGVKD. J was trimmed by 2 bases and V by 11 bases; bases with no gene match: 7. CDR3 protein: CASGQGQNYGYTF. The CDR3 nucleotides read TGTGCCTCAGGACAGGGACAGAACTATGGCTACACCTTC.

The chain recombines TRBV12-3 or TRBV12-4 with TRBJ1-2; the D gene is possibly TRBD1 (6 bases). This CDR3 is built from 14 residues. Deletions cut 1 base from V and 8 bases from J, with 14 bases between. This chain's CDR3 is CASSLGGSGEGYTF. The CDR3 region has the DNA TGTGCCAGCAGTTTAGGGGGATCAGGGGAAGGCTACACCTTC.

This clonotype has only one observation. The CDR3 loop is CAISPGLEDTQYF. In DNA, the CDR3 is TGTGCCATCAGTCCGGGACTGGAAGATACGCAGTATTTT. The chain joins TRBV10-3 to TRBJ2-3; tentative D call: TRBD2 (6 bases). Trimming stripped 5 bases from V and 5 bases from J, with 11 bases between. Germline V gene data show CDR1 as ENHRY and CDR2 as SYGVKD. The CDR3 covers 13 residues.

In this sample, this clonotype turned up once. CDR3 DNA sequence: TGTGCCAGCAGCGTAGCTACTAGCGGGACCACAGATACGCAGTATTTT. Its protein product is CASSVATSGTTDTQYF. V gene TRBV9 combines with J gene TRBJ2-3, with 10 nucleotides matching TRBD2. The length of the CDR3 is 16 residues. Trimming removed 0 bases from V and 2 bases from J; junction bases left unmatched: 3. Germline loops: CDR1 SGDLS, CDR2 YYNGEE.